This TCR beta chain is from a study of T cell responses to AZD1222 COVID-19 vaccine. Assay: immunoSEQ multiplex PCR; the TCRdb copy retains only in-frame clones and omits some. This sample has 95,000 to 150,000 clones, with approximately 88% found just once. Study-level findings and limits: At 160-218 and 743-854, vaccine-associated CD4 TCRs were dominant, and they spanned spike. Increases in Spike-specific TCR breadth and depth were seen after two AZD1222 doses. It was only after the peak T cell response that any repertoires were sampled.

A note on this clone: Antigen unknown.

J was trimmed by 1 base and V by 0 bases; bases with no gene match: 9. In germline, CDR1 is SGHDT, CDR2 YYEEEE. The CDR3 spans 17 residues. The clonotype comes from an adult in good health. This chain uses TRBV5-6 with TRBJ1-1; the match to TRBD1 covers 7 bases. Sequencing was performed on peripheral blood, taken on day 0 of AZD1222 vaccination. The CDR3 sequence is CASSLGVKTGRNTEAFF. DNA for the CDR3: TGTGCCAGCAGCTTGGGGGTCAAGACAGGGAGGAACACTGAAGCTTTCTTT.